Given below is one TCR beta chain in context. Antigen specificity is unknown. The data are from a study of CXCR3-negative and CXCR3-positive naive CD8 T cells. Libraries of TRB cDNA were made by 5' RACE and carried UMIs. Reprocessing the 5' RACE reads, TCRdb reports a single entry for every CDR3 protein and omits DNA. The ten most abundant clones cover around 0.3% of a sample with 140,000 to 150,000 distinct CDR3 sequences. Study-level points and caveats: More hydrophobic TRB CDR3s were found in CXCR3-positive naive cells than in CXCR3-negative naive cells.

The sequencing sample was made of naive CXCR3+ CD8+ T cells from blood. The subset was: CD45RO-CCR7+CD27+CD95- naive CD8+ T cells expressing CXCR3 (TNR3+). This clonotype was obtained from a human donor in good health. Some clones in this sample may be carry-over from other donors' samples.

The CDR3 reads CASKISPGLTEAFF. The rearrangement links TRBV6-5 to TRBJ1-1. CDR1 and CDR2 (germline): MNHEY, SVGAGI. The length of the CDR3 is 14 residues.